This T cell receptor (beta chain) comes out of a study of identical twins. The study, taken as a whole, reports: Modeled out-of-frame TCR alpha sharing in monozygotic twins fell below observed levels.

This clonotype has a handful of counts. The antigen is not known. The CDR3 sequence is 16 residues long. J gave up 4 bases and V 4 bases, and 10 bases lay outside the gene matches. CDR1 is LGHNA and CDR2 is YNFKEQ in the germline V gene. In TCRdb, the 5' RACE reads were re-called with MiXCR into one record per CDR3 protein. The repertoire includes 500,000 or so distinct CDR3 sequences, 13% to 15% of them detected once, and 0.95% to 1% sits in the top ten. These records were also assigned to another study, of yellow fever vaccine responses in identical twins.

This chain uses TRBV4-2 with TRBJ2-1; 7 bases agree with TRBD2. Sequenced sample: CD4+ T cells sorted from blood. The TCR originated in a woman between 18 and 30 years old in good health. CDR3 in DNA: TGTGCCAGCAGCCGACATGATCTAGCGGAATACAATGAGCAGTTCTTC. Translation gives CASSRHDLAEYNEQFF.